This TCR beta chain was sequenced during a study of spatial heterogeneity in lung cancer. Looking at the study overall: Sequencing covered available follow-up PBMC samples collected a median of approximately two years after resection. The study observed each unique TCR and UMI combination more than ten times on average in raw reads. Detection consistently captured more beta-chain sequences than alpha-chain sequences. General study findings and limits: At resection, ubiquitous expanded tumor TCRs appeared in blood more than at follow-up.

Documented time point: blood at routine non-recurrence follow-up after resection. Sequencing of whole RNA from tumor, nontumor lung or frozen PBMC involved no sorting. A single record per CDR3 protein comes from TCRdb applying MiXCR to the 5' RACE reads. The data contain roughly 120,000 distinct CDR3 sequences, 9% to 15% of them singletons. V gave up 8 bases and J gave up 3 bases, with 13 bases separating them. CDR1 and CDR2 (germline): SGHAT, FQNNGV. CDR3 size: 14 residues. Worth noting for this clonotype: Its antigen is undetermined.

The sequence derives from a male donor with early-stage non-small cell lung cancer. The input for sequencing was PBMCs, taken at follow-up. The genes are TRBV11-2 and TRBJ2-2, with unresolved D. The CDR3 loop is CASGPMADTGELFF. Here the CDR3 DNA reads TGTGCCAGCGGCCCCATGGCAGACACCGGGGAGCTGTTTTTT.